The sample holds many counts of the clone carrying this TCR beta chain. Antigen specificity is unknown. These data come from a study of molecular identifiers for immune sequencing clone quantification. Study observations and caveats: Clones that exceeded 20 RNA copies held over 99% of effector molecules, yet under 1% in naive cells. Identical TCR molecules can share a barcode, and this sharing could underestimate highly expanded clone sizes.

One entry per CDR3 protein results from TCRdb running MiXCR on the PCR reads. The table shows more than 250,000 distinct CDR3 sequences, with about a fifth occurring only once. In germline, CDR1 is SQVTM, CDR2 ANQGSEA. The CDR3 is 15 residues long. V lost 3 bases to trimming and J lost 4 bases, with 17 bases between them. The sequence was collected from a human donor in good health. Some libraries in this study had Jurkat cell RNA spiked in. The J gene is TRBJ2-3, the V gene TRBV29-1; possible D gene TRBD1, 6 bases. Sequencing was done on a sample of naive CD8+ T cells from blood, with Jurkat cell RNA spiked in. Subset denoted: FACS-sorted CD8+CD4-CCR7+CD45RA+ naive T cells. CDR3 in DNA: TGCAGCGTTGAGTCGGGCCGCAGGGGTGCAGATACGCAGTATTTT. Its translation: CSVESGRRGADTQYF.